This T cell receptor beta chain was captured in a study of blood T cells in healthy people across ages. The ends lost 8 bases at V and 0 bases at J; junction bases unmatched: 7. The germline V gene has CDR1 SQVTM and CDR2 ANQGSEA. The CDR3 runs 14 residues. Sample-barcoded 5' priming and a J-beta primer mix drove a second PCR of 7 to 11 cycles. Every cDNA was tagged by a template-switch adaptor with 12 random nucleotides. One entry per CDR3 protein, called by TCRdb with MiXCR from the 5' RACE reads. The sample consists of about 1 million distinct CDR3 sequences, around 43% of them appearing once. The TCR originated in a woman aged 55-70 years in good health. The sample taken for sequencing was blood. The chain links TRBV29-1 to TRBJ2-4, with TRBD1 matching over 7 bases. The CDR3 loop is CSPRTGLAKNIQYF. CDR3 bases: TGCAGCCCTCGGACAGGACTAGCCAAAAACATTCAGTACTTC.